This TCR beta chain stems from a study of cytomegalovirus exposure and HLA in healthy donors. A note on this clone: Its cognate antigen is unknown.

The PCR employed 60 Vbeta primers together with 13 Jbeta primers. Repertoires were generated with immunoSEQ multiplex PCR, while TCRdb's copy carries only in-frame clones and drops some. The table shows 150,000 to 200,000 clones, with 68% occurring only once. Study-wide findings and caveats: The study put 150 or so TCR beta chains on its list as cytomegalovirus-associated. With DRB1 most and HLA-C fewest, TCR association rates differed between HLA loci in a later analysis. Presence/absence comparisons presumed near-even sequencing depth among donors.

The TCR was taken from a young man in good health and CMV-seropositive. The sample was PBMCs.

CDR3 region: CASSLGLWAYEQYF. CDR3 nucleotide sequence: TGTGCCAGCAGCTTGGGACTCTGGGCCTACGAGCAGTACTTC. The V gene is TRBV5-6, the J gene TRBJ2-7; D not certain. The germline V gene encodes CDR1 SGHDT and CDR2 YYEEEE. V gave up 0 bases and J gave up 2 bases, with 9 bases separating them. This CDR3 comprises 14 residues.